This passage covers 8 T cell receptor beta chains from one sample sequenced in a study of identical twins. TCRdb re-called the 5' RACE reads with MiXCR, one entry per CDR3 protein. The sample contains around 1.7 million distinct CDR3 sequences, under 35% of which appear only once. The sequenced sample was cord blood. Receptors originate from a newborn girl in good health.

The chain uses TRBV16 and TRBJ2-1, with D uncertain. V lost 2 bases to trimming and J lost 6 bases, with 8 bases between them. This CDR3 is built from 13 residues. CDR1 is KGHSY, CDR2 FQNENV, per germline. The CDR3 region has the DNA TGTGCCAGCAGCCAACACACCCTCAATGAGCAGTTCTTC. As protein: CASSQHTLNEQFF.

The chain combines TRBV4-2 with TRBJ2-7; D call uncertain. CDR1 and CDR2 (germline): LGHNA, YNFKEQ. V lost 0 bases, J lost 2 bases, and 8 bases lay in between. The CDR3 sequence is 14 residues long. In DNA, the CDR3 is TGTGCCAGCAGCCAAGAAAAGGAAACCTACGAGCAGTACTTC. This encodes CASSQEKETYEQYF.

About this clonotype itself: One junction end does not reproduce the germline sequence, and a read error may be involved. This chain joins TRBV7-9 and TRBJ2-7; D may match TRBD1 or TRBD2 (5 bases each). Germline lookup yields CDR1 SEHNR and CDR2 FQNEAQ (reference sequence). This CDR3 has 16 amino acids. The DNA of the CDR3 is TGTGTCAGCAGCTTTTCGTTGGGACCCAAGACCTACGAGCAGTACTTC. This codes for CVSSFSLGPKTYEQYF.

This clonotype has more than one count but fewer than ten. This chain joins TRBV20-1 and TRBJ2-1; D not certain. Per germline, CDR1 DFQATT and CDR2 SNEGSKA (reference sequence). The CDR3 consists of 12 residues. V lost 2 bases and J lost 10, with 12 bases in between. Written as DNA, the CDR3 is TGCAGTGCTAGAAATTTCGTGGGAGAGCAGTTCTTC. Translated: CSARNFVGEQFF.

This clonotype showed up many times. CDR3 residues: CASAPTNYGYTF. The CDR3 region has the DNA TGCGCCAGCGCCCCTACAAACTATGGCTACACCTTC. The chain combines TRBV5-1 with TRBJ1-2; D ambiguous. Germline CDR1 SGHRS, CDR2 YFSETQ. This CDR3 is 12 amino acids long. V was pared by 7 bases and J by 2 bases, with 9 bases between.

This clonotype is a singleton in its sample. CDR3 nucleotides: TGTGCCAGCAGCCAAGCAAAGAGTGGCTACACCTTC. It translates to CASSQAKSGYTF. The chain combines TRBV14 with TRBJ1-2; D is ambiguous. The CDR3 is 12 residues long. Germline V CDR1 and CDR2: SGHDN, FVKESK. Trimming pared 1 base from V and 7 bases from J, leaving 7 bases between.

V gene TRBV19 combines with J gene TRBJ2-1; 8 bases fit TRBD2. V dropped 3 bases and J dropped 2; count of bases not matched to a gene: 3. The germline CDR1 and CDR2 sequences are LNHDA and SQIVND (reference sequence). The CDR3 spans 15 residues. For the CDR3, the DNA is TGTGCCAGTAGTATTCAAGCGGGGGCCTACAATGAGCAGTTCTTC. It yields the protein CASSIQAGAYNEQFF.

The V call is TRBV6-6, the J call TRBJ1-6; no firm D call. From germline, CDR1 is MNHNY and CDR2 SVGAGI (reference sequence). There are 10 residues in the CDR3. This chain's CDR3 is CAGGGSPLHF. DNA of the CDR3: TGTGCTGGAGGAGGCTCACCCCTCCACTTT.